The rows below give T cell receptor beta chains drawn from one sample of a study of blood T cell repertoires in COVID-19. TCRdb's table, derived via immunoSEQ multiplex PCR, lists solely in-frame clones and lacks some. The sample records fewer than 350,000 clones, approximately 91% being singletons. Sequenced: PBMCs or T cells enriched from blood (not recorded which). Receptor source: a woman aged 30 to 39 who had been exposed to COVID-19. CDR3s include the opening cysteine and the closing phenylalanine or tryptophan. Each record gives: J gene, V gene, CDR3 protein.

>TRBJ2-7|TRBV18
CASSERDFGEQYF
>TRBJ2-5|TRBV28
CASSPAGREETQYF
>TRBJ2-1|TRBV27
CASSLPIGTSGRQFF
>TRBJ1-1|TRBV5-1
CASSRQEDTEAFF
>TRBJ1-4|TRBV7-9
CASIKGGQQNEKLFF
>TRBJ2-1|TRBV12-5
CASGLATGTSGRNPNEQFF
>TRBJ1-1|TRBV24-1
CAPRDRSITNTEAFF
>TRBJ1-6|TRBV5-6
CASSPPDRTYSPLHF
>.|TRBV5-1
CASSPAGGDEQYF
>TRBJ1-2|TRBV28
CASSLTGTGEFGGYTF
>TRBJ1-2|TRBV5-1
CASSLAAQAYGYTF
>TRBJ2-3|TRBV28
CASSYFVGAGVVADTQYF
>TRBJ1-2|TRBV2
CASSSGLYGYTF
>TRBJ2-7|TRBV11-3
CASSLEDYEQYF
>TRBJ1-2|TRBV19
CASSTILSGGYTF
>TRBJ1-3|TRBV7-9
CASSSQGAAGNTIYF
>TRBJ2-7|TRBV3-1/TRBV3-2
CASSQREGNYEQYF
>TRBJ1-5|TRBV30
CAWSPGVAPQHTQHF
>TRBJ2-5|TRBV30
CAWSRLHGETQYF
>TRBJ2-3|TRBV29-1
CSVEPKAGGSGDTQYF
>TRBJ1-5|TRBV4-1
CASSPGEGRGQPQHF
>TRBJ2-7|TRBV7-8
CASSPLFPSGGEQYF
>TRBJ1-2|TRBV29-1
CSVEPYLFNYGYTF
>TRBJ2-7|TRBV2
CASSEGGSSYEQYF
>TRBJ2-2|TRBV10-1
CASSPAGGNTGELFF
>TRBJ1-1|TRBV10-2
CASSDRVVDTEAFF
>TRBJ2-7|TRBV6-2/TRBV6-3
CASSSLLSGYEQYF
>TRBJ1-2|TRBV3-1/TRBV3-2
CASSQVRAQGADGYTF
>TRBJ1-2|TRBV2
CASSEARVLNYGYTF
>TRBJ1-2|TRBV5-6
CASSLAPWRNPDYGYTF
>TRBJ2-5|TRBV27
CASSFTSGKQETQYF
>TRBJ2-3|TRBV27
CASSLGGQGTDTQYF
>TRBJ2-7|TRBV6-5
CASVGLAVYEQYF
>TRBJ1-5|TRBV28
CASKGPNQPQHF
>TRBJ2-7|TRBV6-1
CASSERSSGVPYEQYF
>TRBJ2-5|TRBV18
CASSPSETQYF
>TRBJ1-1|TRBV6-5
CASSPLDRGAEAFF
>TRBJ2-7|TRBV29-1
CSVPQGRTKEQYF
>TRBJ2-7|TRBV4-1
CASSPGAPTPYEQYF
>TRBJ1-5|TRBV27
CASSLSRAPGDNQPQHF
>TRBJ1-1|TRBV10-3
CAISPGGRWAFF
>TRBJ1-1|TRBV6-5
CASRPRQGRTEAFF
>TRBJ2-7|TRBV27
CASSPGQGFNEQYF
>TRBJ2-3|TRBV7-3
CASSSAGGFTDTQYF
>TRBJ1-4|TRBV5-1
CASSHGQGGNEKLFF
>TRBJ2-1|TRBV19
CASSIDWGDRVDNEQFF
>TRBJ2-7|TRBV5-6
CASSSGLADAYEQYF
>TRBJ2-7|TRBV7-8
CASSLGGKASPYEQYF
>TRBJ2-5|TRBV5-1
CASSLATRSGDETQYF
>TRBJ2-2|TRBV29-1
CSVERLTGELFF
>TRBJ1-1|TRBV19
CASSIPGGQGSTFF
>TRBJ1-2|TRBV7-9
CASSLDRGYGYTF
>TRBJ1-6|TRBV28
CASRRTGGSVNSPLHF
>TRBJ1-1|TRBV7-9
CASTYRGRDTEAFF
>TRBJ1-5|TRBV28
CASSLGGQGDQPQHF
>TRBJ2-1|TRBV18
CASSALAGGYNEQFF
>TRBJ2-5|TRBV20-1
CSASAGFPQETQYF